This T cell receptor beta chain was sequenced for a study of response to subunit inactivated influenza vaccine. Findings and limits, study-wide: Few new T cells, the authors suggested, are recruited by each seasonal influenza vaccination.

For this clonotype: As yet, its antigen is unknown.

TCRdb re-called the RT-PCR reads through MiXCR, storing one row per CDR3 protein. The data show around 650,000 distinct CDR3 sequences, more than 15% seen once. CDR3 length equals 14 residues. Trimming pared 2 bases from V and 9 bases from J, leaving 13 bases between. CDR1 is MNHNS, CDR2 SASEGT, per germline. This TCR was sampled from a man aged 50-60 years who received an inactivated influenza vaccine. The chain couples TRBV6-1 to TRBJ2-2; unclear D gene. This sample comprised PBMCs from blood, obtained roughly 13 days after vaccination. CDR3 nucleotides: TGTGCCAGCAGTGAACTGACCCTACCCCGGGAGCTGTTTTTT. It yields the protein CASSELTLPRELFF.